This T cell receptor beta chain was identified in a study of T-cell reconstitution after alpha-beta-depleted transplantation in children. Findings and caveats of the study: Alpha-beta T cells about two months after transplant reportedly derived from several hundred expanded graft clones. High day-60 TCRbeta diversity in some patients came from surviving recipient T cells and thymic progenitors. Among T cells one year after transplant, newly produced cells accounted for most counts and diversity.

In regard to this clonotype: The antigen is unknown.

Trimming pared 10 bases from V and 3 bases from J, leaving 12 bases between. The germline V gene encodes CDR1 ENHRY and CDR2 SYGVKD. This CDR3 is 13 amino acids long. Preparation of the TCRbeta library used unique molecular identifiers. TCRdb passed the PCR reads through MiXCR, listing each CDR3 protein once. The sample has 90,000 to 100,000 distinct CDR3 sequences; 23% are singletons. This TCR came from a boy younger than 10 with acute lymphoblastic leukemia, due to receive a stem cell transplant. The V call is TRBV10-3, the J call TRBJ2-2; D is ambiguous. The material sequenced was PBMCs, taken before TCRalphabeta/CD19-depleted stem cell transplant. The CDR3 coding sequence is TGTGCCACGTCTCAAAGGGACACCGGGGAGCTGTTTTTT. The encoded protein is CATSQRDTGELFF.